This paragraph covers one T cell receptor beta chain sequence. What it binds is unknown. TCR alpha and TCR beta cDNA libraries with sample barcodes and UMIs came from 5'RACE using constant-segment primers. A single record per CDR3 protein comes from TCRdb applying MiXCR to the 5' RACE reads. The table has about 350,000 distinct CDR3 sequences, 20% to 25% seen once; the top ten hold 21%. This specimen comes from a study of T-cell memory formation after mild COVID-19. Background on the study: Across donors, TCR clusters were largely donor specific.

Study-wide results and caveats: CD4+ contracting clones were mainly CM and EM; CD8+ ones, EMRA. Cross-reactive memory seemingly joined, as some responding clones were found in pre-infection memory.

V lost 1 base and J lost 4, with 11 bases in between. Germline assignment: CDR1 SGHRS and CDR2 YFSETQ. This CDR3 contains 15 residues. The receptor comes from a man younger than 30 who had mild COVID-19 (a few samples of this study predate the infection). Cell type and time point are not known. The sequenced material came from PBMCs or a T cell subset sorted from them (not recorded which). The chain employs TRBV5-1 and TRBJ2-2, with D hard to call. CDR3: CASSLIPGFTGELFF. The CDR3 DNA reads TGCGCCAGCAGCTTGATACCAGGATTCACCGGGGAGCTGTTTTTT.